Listed below are T cell receptor beta chains from one sample, sequenced in a study of shared clonotypes between healthy human individuals. Produced via immunoSEQ multiplex PCR; TCRdb's table is partial and in-frame only. The table lists 2 million to 2.5 million clones, 93% of them singletons. Sequenced input: naive CD4+ T cells from PBMCs. The receptor source for this set is a young man in good health. Some clones in this sample may be carry-over from other donors' samples. The CDR3 runs from the conserved cysteine through the conserved F or W. D genes are given only for firm matches. Only some rows state a clone size, as once, few, many or a class for expanded clones.

v_gene: TRBV5-1; abundance: NA; d_gene: TRBD1; j_gene: TRBJ2-2; CDR3nt: TGCGCCAGCAGCTCCGGATGGACAGGCGGGGAGCTGTTTTTT; CDR3aa: CASSSGWTGGELFF
v_gene: TRBV7-3; abundance: NA; d_gene: NA; j_gene: TRBJ2-1; CDR3nt: TGTGCCAGCAGCTTTGGGCAAAATGAGCAGTTCTTC; CDR3aa: CASSFGQNEQFF
v_gene: TRBV4-1; abundance: NA; d_gene: TRBD2; j_gene: TRBJ2-7; CDR3nt: TGCGCCAGCGGGTGGACTAGCGGTTCGAGCTCCTACGAGCAGTACTTC; CDR3aa: CASGWTSGSSSYEQYF
v_gene: TRBV7-9; abundance: NA; d_gene: NA; j_gene: TRBJ1-1; CDR3nt: TGTGCCAGCAGCTTAATGCAACGGCGGGATATGGAAGCTTTCTTT; CDR3aa: CASSLMQRRDMEAFF
v_gene: TRBV6-1; abundance: NA; d_gene: TRBD2; j_gene: TRBJ2-7; CDR3nt: TGTGCCAGCAGCATCGAGGCTAGCGGTTCCTACGAGCAGTACTTC; CDR3aa: CASSIEASGSYEQYF
v_gene: TRBV11-2; abundance: once; d_gene: NA; j_gene: TRBJ2-7; CDR3nt: TGTGCCAGCAGCATAGGGACTGCGGTGAAGCAGTACTTC; CDR3aa: CASSIGTAVKQYF
v_gene: TRBV4-1; abundance: once; d_gene: NA; j_gene: TRBJ2-6; CDR3nt: TGCGCCAGCAGCCAAGATAATGAAGGTTATGGGGCCAACGTCCTGACTTTC; CDR3aa: CASSQDNEGYGANVLTF
v_gene: TRBV6-1; abundance: NA; d_gene: NA; j_gene: TRBJ2-7; CDR3nt: TGTGCCAGCAGTGAACGTTTCGGGAGCGGCTACGAGCAGTACTTC; CDR3aa: CASSERFGSGYEQYF
v_gene: TRBV9; abundance: once; d_gene: NA; j_gene: TRBJ1-2; CDR3nt: TGTGCCAGCAGCGTAGTCTTGGGGGATCCACCTGGCTACACCTTC; CDR3aa: CASSVVLGDPPGYTF
v_gene: TRBV29-1; abundance: few; d_gene: TRBD1; j_gene: TRBJ1-1; CDR3nt: TGCAGCGTGATACAGGGGACGACTGAAGCTTTCTTT; CDR3aa: CSVIQGTTEAFF
v_gene: TRBV6-5; abundance: NA; d_gene: NA; j_gene: TRBJ2-1; CDR3nt: TGTGCCAGCAGTCCCCGGGGTGGCGACAATGAGCAGTTCTTC; CDR3aa: CASSPRGGDNEQFF
v_gene: TRBV6-1; abundance: NA; d_gene: NA; j_gene: TRBJ2-6; CDR3nt: TGTGCCAGCAGTGACGCAGGGTTGTATGGGGCCAACGTCCTGACTTTC; CDR3aa: CASSDAGLYGANVLTF
v_gene: TRBV4-1; abundance: NA; d_gene: TRBD2; j_gene: TRBJ2-1; CDR3nt: TGCGCCAGCGGGTCGACAGTCACCGGGACTAGGTTCTATGAGCAGTTCTTC; CDR3aa: CASGSTVTGTRFYEQFF
v_gene: TRBV30; abundance: NA; d_gene: NA; j_gene: TRBJ2-3; CDR3nt: TGTGCCTGGAGTGTAACCTTTAGCACAGATACGCAGTATTTT; CDR3aa: CAWSVTFSTDTQYF
v_gene: TRBV30; abundance: NA; d_gene: NA; j_gene: TRBJ1-4; CDR3nt: TGTGCCTGGAGTATCGGGGGGAATGAAAAACTGTTTTTT; CDR3aa: CAWSIGGNEKLFF
v_gene: TRBV5-1; abundance: NA; d_gene: NA; j_gene: TRBJ2-5; CDR3nt: TGCGCCAGCAGCTTCCCAGGGGAGGGGTCCCAGTACTTC; CDR3aa: CASSFPGEGSQYF
v_gene: TRBV7-6; abundance: NA; d_gene: NA; j_gene: TRBJ2-7; CDR3nt: TGTGCCAGCAGCCTTAAGGGCCCCTACGAGCAGTACTTC; CDR3aa: CASSLKGPYEQYF
v_gene: TRBV11-3; abundance: NA; d_gene: TRBD1; j_gene: TRBJ2-3; CDR3nt: TGTGCCAGCAGCGTCAGGGGGAGTACGCAGTATTTT; CDR3aa: CASSVRGSTQYF
v_gene: TRBV10-3; abundance: NA; d_gene: NA; j_gene: TRBJ1-5; CDR3nt: TGTGCCATCGCAGAGCTGGGGGCGTATCAGCCCCAGCATTTT; CDR3aa: CAIAELGAYQPQHF
v_gene: TRBV5-4; abundance: NA; d_gene: NA; j_gene: TRBJ2-7; CDR3nt: TGTGCCAGCAGCTTGCCTAGCTCCTACGAGCAGTACTTC; CDR3aa: CASSLPSSYEQYF
v_gene: TRBV18; abundance: NA; d_gene: NA; j_gene: TRBJ1-1; CDR3nt: TGTGCCAGCTCACCGGGTATCGGGAACACTGAAGCTTTCTTT; CDR3aa: CASSPGIGNTEAFF
v_gene: TRBV4-2; abundance: NA; d_gene: NA; j_gene: TRBJ1-2; CDR3nt: TGTGCCAGCAGCCAAGAATCGGTCTGGGGAACGGACTATGGCTACACCTTC; CDR3aa: CASSQESVWGTDYGYTF
v_gene: TRBV10-3; abundance: few; d_gene: NA; j_gene: TRBJ1-2; CDR3nt: TGTGCCATCAGTGACCTCGCTAGCTATGGCTACACCTTC; CDR3aa: CAISDLASYGYTF
v_gene: TRBV30; abundance: NA; d_gene: TRBD1; j_gene: TRBJ2-7; CDR3nt: TGTGCCTGGGGGACAGGGGGCTCGTACGAGCAGTACTTC; CDR3aa: CAWGTGGSYEQYF
v_gene: TRBV5-8; abundance: NA; d_gene: NA; j_gene: TRBJ2-7; CDR3nt: TGTGCCAGCAGCTTGCGCAGGGACACGTACGAGCAGTACTTC; CDR3aa: CASSLRRDTYEQYF
v_gene: TRBV5-1; abundance: NA; d_gene: NA; j_gene: TRBJ1-5; CDR3nt: TGCGCCAGCAGCCTGGAGGGGGGGGCTCAGCCCCAGCATTTT; CDR3aa: CASSLEGGAQPQHF
v_gene: TRBV30; abundance: few; d_gene: NA; j_gene: TRBJ2-2; CDR3nt: TGTGCCTGGAGTAGAAAACAGGGCAGCGGGGAGCTGTTTTTT; CDR3aa: CAWSRKQGSGELFF
v_gene: TRBV28; abundance: NA; d_gene: NA; j_gene: TRBJ2-5; CDR3nt: TGTGCCAGCACAGGGAGGACTGCAAGAGAGCCCCAGTACTTC; CDR3aa: CASTGRTAREPQYF
v_gene: TRBV5-4; abundance: NA; d_gene: NA; j_gene: TRBJ2-3; CDR3nt: TGTGCCAGCAGCTTGTCCCGCGATACGCAGTATTTT; CDR3aa: CASSLSRDTQYF
v_gene: TRBV2; abundance: NA; d_gene: NA; j_gene: TRBJ2-1; CDR3nt: TGTGCCAGCAGTGAGGTGGTGAATTACAATGAGCAGTTCTTC; CDR3aa: CASSEVVNYNEQFF
v_gene: TRBV5-5; abundance: NA; d_gene: NA; j_gene: TRBJ1-5; CDR3nt: TGTGCCAGCAGCTTCTCGGTGGGCCACAATCAGCCCCAGCATTTT; CDR3aa: CASSFSVGHNQPQHF
v_gene: TRBV18; abundance: NA; d_gene: NA; j_gene: TRBJ1-1; CDR3nt: TGTGCCAGCTCACCACCGGGGGTTAACACTGAAGCTTTCTTT; CDR3aa: CASSPPGVNTEAFF
v_gene: TRBV12-5; abundance: NA; d_gene: TRBD2; j_gene: TRBJ2-5; CDR3nt: TGTGCTAGTGGGTCGGGACTAGCGGGAGTGGAGACCCAGTACTTC; CDR3aa: CASGSGLAGVETQYF
v_gene: TRBV5-1; abundance: NA; d_gene: TRBD1; j_gene: TRBJ2-2; CDR3nt: TGCGCCAGCAGCACCTACTACAGGGGGCAGAAGTTAGCCGGGGAGCTGTTTTTT; CDR3aa: CASSTYYRGQKLAGELFF
v_gene: TRBV5-1; abundance: NA; d_gene: NA; j_gene: TRBJ2-7; CDR3nt: TGCGCCAGCAGCTTGGGACTAGTCTACGAGCAGTACTTC; CDR3aa: CASSLGLVYEQYF
v_gene: TRBV14; abundance: NA; d_gene: NA; j_gene: TRBJ1-1; CDR3nt: TGTGCCAGCAGCCAAGATTTTCGGGGAGGGACTGAAGCTTTCTTT; CDR3aa: CASSQDFRGGTEAFF
v_gene: TRBV19; abundance: NA; d_gene: NA; j_gene: TRBJ2-5; CDR3nt: TGTGCCAGTAGGAAGTCCAGGGCAGAGACCCAGTACTTC; CDR3aa: CASRKSRAETQYF
v_gene: TRBV5-1; abundance: NA; d_gene: TRBD1; j_gene: TRBJ2-5; CDR3nt: TGCGCCAGCAGCTTGACAGGGGTAGGGGAGACCCAGTACTTC; CDR3aa: CASSLTGVGETQYF
v_gene: TRBV9; abundance: NA; d_gene: NA; j_gene: TRBJ2-1; CDR3nt: TGTGCCAGCAGCGTAGAAGATGAGCAGTTCTTC; CDR3aa: CASSVEDEQFF
v_gene: TRBV7-2; abundance: NA; d_gene: NA; j_gene: TRBJ1-1; CDR3nt: TGTGCCAGCAGTCGAGGGGTGAACACTGAAGCTTTCTTT; CDR3aa: CASSRGVNTEAFF
v_gene: TRBV19; abundance: NA; d_gene: TRBD1; j_gene: TRBJ2-5; CDR3nt: TGTGCCAGTAGTATAGGACAGGGGGCTATTTCGGAGACCCAGTACTTC; CDR3aa: CASSIGQGAISETQYF
v_gene: TRBV6-1; abundance: NA; d_gene: TRBD1; j_gene: TRBJ2-5; CDR3nt: TGTGCCAGCAGTGAAGACAGGGGGCTAGAGACCCAGTACTTC; CDR3aa: CASSEDRGLETQYF
v_gene: TRBV5-1; abundance: NA; d_gene: TRBD1; j_gene: TRBJ2-7; CDR3nt: TGCGCCAGCAGCCTTGTCCGGGACAGTGATAGCTACGAGCAGTACTTC; CDR3aa: CASSLVRDSDSYEQYF
v_gene: TRBV6-6; abundance: once; d_gene: NA; j_gene: TRBJ2-7; CDR3nt: TGTGCCAGCAGTTATGGGGAGAGCAGGGCCGACGAGCAGTACTTC; CDR3aa: CASSYGESRADEQYF